The 2 T cell receptor beta chains below all came from one sample that was sequenced in a study of blood T cell repertoires in COVID-19. Using immunoSEQ multiplex PCR, the repertoire was profiled, and TCRdb retains in-frame clones only, with some absent. The table shows about 75,000 clones, with roughly 88% occurring only once. The sample was peripheral blood. Receptor source: a human donor in a cohort sampled during active COVID-19.

V and J are TRBV29-1 and TRBJ1-3; D is possibly TRBD1 (6 bases). CDR1 and CDR2 from the germline V gene are SQVTM and ANQGSEA. CDR3 length equals 15 residues. V was cut by 0 bases and J by 4 bases, with 13 bases left in between. CDR3 residues: CSVEDRGALGNTIYF. Here the CDR3 DNA reads TGCAGCGTTGAAGATCGGGGGGCGTTAGGAAACACCATATATTTT.

The V call is TRBV7-9, the J call TRBJ1-4; D not resolved. This CDR3 is 14 amino acids long. Germline lookup yields CDR1 SEHNR and CDR2 FQNEAQ (reference sequence). The ends were cut back, 5 bases at V and 0 bases at J, with 7 bases in the middle. The CDR3 DNA sequence: TGTGCCAGCAGCACCAGTGCAACTAATGAAAAACTGTTTTTT. It yields the protein CASSTSATNEKLFF.